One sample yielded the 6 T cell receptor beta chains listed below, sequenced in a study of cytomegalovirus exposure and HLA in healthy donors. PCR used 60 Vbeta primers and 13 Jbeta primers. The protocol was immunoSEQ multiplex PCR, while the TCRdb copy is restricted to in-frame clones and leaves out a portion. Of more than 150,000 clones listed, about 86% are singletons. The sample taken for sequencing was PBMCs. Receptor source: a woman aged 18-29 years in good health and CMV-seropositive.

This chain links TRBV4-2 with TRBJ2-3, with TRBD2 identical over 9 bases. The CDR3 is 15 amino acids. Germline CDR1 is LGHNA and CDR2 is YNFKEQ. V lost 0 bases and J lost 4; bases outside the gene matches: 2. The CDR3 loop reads CASSQERGGPDTQYF. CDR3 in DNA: TGTGCCAGCAGCCAAGAGCGGGGGGGCCCAGATACGCAGTATTTT.

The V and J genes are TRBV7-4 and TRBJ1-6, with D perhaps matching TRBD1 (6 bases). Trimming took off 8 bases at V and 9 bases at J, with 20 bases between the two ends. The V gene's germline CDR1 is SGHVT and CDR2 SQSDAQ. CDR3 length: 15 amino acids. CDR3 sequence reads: CASLKKQGSRSPLHF. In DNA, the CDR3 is TGTGCCAGCCTCAAAAAACAGGGTTCTCGTTCACCCCTCCACTTT.

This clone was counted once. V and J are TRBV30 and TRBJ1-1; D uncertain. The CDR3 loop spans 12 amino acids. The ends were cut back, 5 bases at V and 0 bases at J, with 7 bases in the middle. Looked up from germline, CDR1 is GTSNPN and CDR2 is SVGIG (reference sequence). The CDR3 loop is CAWANLNTEAFF. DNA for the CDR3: TGTGCCTGGGCGAACTTGAACACTGAAGCTTTCTTT.

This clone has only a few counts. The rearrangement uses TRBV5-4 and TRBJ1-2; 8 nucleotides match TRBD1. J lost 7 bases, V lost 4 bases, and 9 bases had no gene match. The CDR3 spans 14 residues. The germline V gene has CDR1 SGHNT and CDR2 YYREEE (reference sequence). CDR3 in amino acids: CASSGGQGLSGYTF. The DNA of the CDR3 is TGTGCCAGCAGCGGCGGACAGGGACTTTCTGGCTACACCTTC. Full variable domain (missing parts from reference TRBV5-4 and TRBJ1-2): ETGVTQSPTHLIKTRGQQVTLRCSSQSGHNTVSWYQQALGQGPQFIFQYYREEENGRGNFPPRFSGLQFPNYSSELNVNALELDDSALYLCASSGGQGLSGYTFGSGTRLTVV.

This CDR3 is CATLGTEETQYF. The CDR3, as DNA: TGTGCCACCCTTGGGACAGAAGAGACCCAGTACTTC. The V gene is TRBV7-2, the J gene TRBJ2-5, with 7 bases fitting TRBD1. The junction had 5 bases not matched to a gene; V was cut back by 10 bases and J by 3 bases. CDR3 size: 12 residues. Germline lookup yields CDR1 SGHTA and CDR2 FQGNSA. The full variable domain, rest sourced from reference TRBV7-2 and TRBJ2-5, is GAGVSQSPSNKVTEKGKDVELRCDPISGHTALYWYRQSLGQGLEFLIYFQGNSAPDKSGLPSDRFSAERTGGSVSTLTIQRTQQEDSAVYLCATLGTEETQYFGPGTRLLVL.

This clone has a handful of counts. The CDR3, as DNA: TGCGCCAGCAGCCAAGTGGGGGGGACGGTGAATTCACCCCTCCACTTT. Its translation: CASSQVGGTVNSPLHF. The chain recombines TRBV4-3 with TRBJ1-6; tentatively, D is TRBD1 (5 bases). The CDR3 has 16 residues. V was shortened by 1 base and J by 7 bases, with 14 bases between the two germline ends. Germline V CDR1 and CDR2: LGHNA, YSLEER.